This entry concerns a single T cell receptor (beta chain). Antigen specificity is unknown. The sample belongs to a study of shared clonotypes between healthy human individuals. Study-wide results and caveats: Sampling covered blood only; tissue repertoires likely differ. Non-shared clonotypes showed lower generation probabilities than clonotypes common to all four donors.

The germline gives CDR1 LNHDA, CDR2 SQIVND (reference sequence). This CDR3 has 16 amino acids. Between the trimmed V and J ends, which lost 7 bases and 2 bases, there was a span of 20 bases. Method: immunoSEQ multiplex PCR; TCRdb's copy keeps in-frame clones and lacks some. The sample includes 2 million or so clones, 95% seen only once; the top ten take 0.1% to 0.15%. Input material: naive CD4+ T cells sorted from blood. Indicated subset: CD45RA+ positively selected. The clonotype comes from a man aged 18 to 29 in good health. The chain uses TRBV19 and TRBJ1-2, with a tentative D call TRBD1 (6 bases). DNA of the CDR3: TGTGCCAGTACTCGCTATACAGGGATGGCGAACTATGGCTACACCTTC. It yields the protein CASTRYTGMANYGYTF.